This T cell receptor beta chain was found in a study of blood T cells in healthy people across ages. Combining a sample-barcoded 5' primer with a J-beta primer mix, a second PCR ran for 7 to 11 cycles. One entry per CDR3 protein, called by TCRdb with MiXCR from the 5' RACE reads. The repertoire has 700,000 to 900,000 distinct CDR3 sequences, roughly 53% of them found once; the top ten carry approximately 40%. Study observations and caveats: Using unsorted PBMCs precluded a conclusive naive versus antigen-experienced comparison.

This clonotype has just a few counts. Its specificity is not known. The TCR originated in a man at least 80 years old in good health. The specimen sequenced was blood.

CDR3: CASSLDGGGNTEAFF. The CDR3 DNA reads TGCGCCAGCAGCTTGGATGGGGGGGGTAACACTGAAGCTTTCTTT. This chain connects TRBV5-1 to TRBJ1-1; D might be TRBD1 (5 bases). The CDR3 extends over 15 amino acids. The V end was cut by 0 bases, the J end by 2 bases, with 11 bases between. Per germline, CDR1 SGHRS and CDR2 YFSETQ.